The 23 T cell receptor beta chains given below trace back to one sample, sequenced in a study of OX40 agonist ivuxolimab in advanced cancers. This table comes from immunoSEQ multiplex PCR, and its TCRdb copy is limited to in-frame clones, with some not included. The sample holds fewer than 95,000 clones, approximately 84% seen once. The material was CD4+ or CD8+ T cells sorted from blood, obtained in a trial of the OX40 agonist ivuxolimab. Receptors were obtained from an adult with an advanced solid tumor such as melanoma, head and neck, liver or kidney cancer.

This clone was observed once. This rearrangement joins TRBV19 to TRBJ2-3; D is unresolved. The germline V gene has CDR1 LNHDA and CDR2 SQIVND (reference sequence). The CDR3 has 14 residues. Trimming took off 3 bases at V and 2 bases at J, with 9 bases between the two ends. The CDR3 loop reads CASSIGTITDTQYF. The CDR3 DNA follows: TGTGCCAGTAGTATCGGTACAATCACAGATACGCAGTATTTT. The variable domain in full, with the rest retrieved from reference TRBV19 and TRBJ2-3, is DGGITQSPKYLFRKEGQNVTLSCEQNLNHDAMYWYRQDPGQGLRLIYYSQIVNDFQKGDIAEGYSVSREKKESFPLTVTSAQKNPTAFYLCASSIGTITDTQYFGPGTRLTVL.

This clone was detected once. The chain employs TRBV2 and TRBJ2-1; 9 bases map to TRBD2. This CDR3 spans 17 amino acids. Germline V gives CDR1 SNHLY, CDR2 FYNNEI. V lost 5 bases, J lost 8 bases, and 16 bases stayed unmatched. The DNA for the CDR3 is TGTGCCAGCAGTCCAAGGGCGGGGGGGCTCGGACGCGATGAGCAGTTCTTC. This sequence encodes CASSPRAGGLGRDEQFF.

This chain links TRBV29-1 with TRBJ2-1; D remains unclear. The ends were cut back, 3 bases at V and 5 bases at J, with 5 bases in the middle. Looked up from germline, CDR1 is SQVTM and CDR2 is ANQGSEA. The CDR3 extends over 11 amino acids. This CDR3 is CSVDGNNEQFF. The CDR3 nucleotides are TGCAGCGTTGACGGAAACAATGAGCAGTTCTTC.

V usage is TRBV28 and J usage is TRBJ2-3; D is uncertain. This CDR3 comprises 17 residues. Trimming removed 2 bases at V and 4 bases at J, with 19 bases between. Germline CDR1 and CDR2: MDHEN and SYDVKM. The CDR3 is CASSLPQFHLLADTQYF. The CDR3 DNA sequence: TGTGCCAGCAGTTTACCCCAGTTCCACCTGTTGGCAGATACGCAGTATTTT.

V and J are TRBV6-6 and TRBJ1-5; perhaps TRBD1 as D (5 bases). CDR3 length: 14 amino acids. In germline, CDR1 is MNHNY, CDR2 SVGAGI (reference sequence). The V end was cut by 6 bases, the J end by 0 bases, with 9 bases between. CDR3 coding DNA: TGTGCCAGCAGCCGGGGGAATAGCAATCAGCCCCAGCATTTT. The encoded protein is CASSRGNSNQPQHF.

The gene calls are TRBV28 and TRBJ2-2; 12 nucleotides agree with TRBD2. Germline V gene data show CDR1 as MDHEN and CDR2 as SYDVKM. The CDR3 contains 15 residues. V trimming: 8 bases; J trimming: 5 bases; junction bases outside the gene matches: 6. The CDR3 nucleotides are TGTGCCAGCCTGACTAGCGGGAGAAGTACCGGGGAGCTGTTTTTT. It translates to CASLTSGRSTGELFF.

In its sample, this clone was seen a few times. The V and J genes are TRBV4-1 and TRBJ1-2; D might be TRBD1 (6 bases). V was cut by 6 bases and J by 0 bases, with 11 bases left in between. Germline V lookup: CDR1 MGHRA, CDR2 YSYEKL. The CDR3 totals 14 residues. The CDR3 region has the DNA TGCGCCAGCAGACCTCGGGACACTAACTATGGCTACACCTTC. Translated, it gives CASRPRDTNYGYTF.

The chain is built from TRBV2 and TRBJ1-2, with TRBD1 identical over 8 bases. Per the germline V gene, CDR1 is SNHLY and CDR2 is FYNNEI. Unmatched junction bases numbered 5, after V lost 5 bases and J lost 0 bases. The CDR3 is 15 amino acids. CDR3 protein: CASSLQGAANYGYTF. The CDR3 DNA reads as TGTGCCAGCAGTCTCCAGGGGGCGGCTAACTATGGCTACACCTTC.

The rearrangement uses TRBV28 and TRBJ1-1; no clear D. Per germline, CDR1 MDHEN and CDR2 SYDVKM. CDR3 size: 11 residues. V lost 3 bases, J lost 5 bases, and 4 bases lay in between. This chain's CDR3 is CASSFKTEAFF. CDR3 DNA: TGTGCCAGCAGTTTTAAGACTGAAGCTTTCTTT.

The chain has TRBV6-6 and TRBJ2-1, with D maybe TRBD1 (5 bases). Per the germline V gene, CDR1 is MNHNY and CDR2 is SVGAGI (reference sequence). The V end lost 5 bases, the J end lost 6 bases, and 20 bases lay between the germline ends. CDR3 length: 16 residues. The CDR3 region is CASSPRVGVSFNEQFF. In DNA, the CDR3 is TGTGCCAGCAGTCCTAGGGTAGGGGTCTCGTTCAATGAGCAGTTCTTC.

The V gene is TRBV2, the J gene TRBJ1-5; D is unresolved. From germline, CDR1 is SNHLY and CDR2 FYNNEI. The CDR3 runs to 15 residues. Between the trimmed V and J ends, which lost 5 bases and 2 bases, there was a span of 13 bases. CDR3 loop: CASSFGLLGNQPQHF. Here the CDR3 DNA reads TGTGCCAGCAGTTTCGGGCTTCTTGGCAATCAGCCCCAGCATTTT. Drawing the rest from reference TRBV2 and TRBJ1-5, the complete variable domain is EPEVTQTPSHQVTQMGQEVILRCVPISNHLYFYWYRQILGQKVEFLVSFYNNEISEKSEIFDDQFSVERPDGSNFTLKIRSTKLEDSAMYFCASSFGLLGNQPQHFGDGTRLSIL.

CDR3 residues: CASSLPGTAYEQYF. In nucleotides, the CDR3 is TGTGCCAGCAGTTTGCCCGGGACAGCTTACGAGCAGTACTTC. V usage is TRBV28 and J usage is TRBJ2-7; 7 bases match TRBD1. The CDR3 contains 14 residues. The germline gives CDR1 MDHEN, CDR2 SYDVKM. J lost 4 bases, V lost 3 bases, and 6 bases had no gene match.

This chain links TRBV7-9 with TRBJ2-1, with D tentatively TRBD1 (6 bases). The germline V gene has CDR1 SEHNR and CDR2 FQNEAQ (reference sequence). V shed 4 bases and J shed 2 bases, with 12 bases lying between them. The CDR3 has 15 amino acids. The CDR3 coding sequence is TGTGCCAGCAGCTCGCTCAGGGGCCCCTACAATGAGCAGTTCTTC. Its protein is CASSSLRGPYNEQFF.

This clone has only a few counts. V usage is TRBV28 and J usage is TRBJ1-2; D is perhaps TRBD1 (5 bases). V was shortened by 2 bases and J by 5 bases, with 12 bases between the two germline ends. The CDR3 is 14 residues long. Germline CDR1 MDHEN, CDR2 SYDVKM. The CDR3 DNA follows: TGTGCCAGCAGTTTACCACAGGCGATATATGGCTACACCTTC. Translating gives CASSLPQAIYGYTF.

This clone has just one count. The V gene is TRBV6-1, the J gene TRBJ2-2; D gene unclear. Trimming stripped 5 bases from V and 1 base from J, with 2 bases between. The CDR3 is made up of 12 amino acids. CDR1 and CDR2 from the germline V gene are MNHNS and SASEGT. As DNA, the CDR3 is TGTGCCAGCAGTAAGAACACCGGGGAGCTGTTTTTT. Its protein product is CASSKNTGELFF.

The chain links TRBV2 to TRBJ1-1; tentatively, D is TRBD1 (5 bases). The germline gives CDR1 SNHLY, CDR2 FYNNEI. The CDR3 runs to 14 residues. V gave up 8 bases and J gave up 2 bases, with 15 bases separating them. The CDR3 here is CASRGGTPNTEAFF. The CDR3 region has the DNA TGTGCCAGCCGGGGAGGGACCCCTAACACTGAAGCTTTCTTT. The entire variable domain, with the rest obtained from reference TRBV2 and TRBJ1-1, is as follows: EPEVTQTPSHQVTQMGQEVILRCVPISNHLYFYWYRQILGQKVEFLVSFYNNEISEKSEIFDDQFSVERPDGSNFTLKIRSTKLEDSAMYFCASRGGTPNTEAFFGQGTRLTVV.

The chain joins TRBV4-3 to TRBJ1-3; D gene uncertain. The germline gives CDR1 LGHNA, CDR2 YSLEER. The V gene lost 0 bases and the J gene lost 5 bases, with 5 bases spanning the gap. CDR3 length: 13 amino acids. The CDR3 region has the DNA TGCGCCAGCAGCCAAGATCCCCGAAACACCATATATTTT. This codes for CASSQDPRNTIYF.

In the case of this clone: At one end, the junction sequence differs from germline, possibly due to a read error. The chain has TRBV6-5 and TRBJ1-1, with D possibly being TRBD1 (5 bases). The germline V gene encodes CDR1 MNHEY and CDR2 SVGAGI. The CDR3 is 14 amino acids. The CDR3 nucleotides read TGTGCCAGCAGCTACTTGAGTAGGGGCACTGAAGCTTTCTTT. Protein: CASSYLSRGTEAFF.

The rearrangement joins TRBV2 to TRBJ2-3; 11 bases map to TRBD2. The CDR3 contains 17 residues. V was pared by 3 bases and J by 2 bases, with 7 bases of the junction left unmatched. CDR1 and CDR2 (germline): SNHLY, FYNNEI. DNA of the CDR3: TGTGCCAGCAGTGATAGGGGTAGCGGGGGGGTCACAGATACGCAGTATTTT. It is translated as CASSDRGSGGVTDTQYF.

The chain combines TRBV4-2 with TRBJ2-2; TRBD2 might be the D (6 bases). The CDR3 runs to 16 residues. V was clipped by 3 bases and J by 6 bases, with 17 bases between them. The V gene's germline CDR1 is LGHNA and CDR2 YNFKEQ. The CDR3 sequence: CASSHPGVKLSGELFF. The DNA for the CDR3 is TGTGCCAGCAGCCATCCGGGGGTTAAGTTATCCGGGGAGCTGTTTTTT.

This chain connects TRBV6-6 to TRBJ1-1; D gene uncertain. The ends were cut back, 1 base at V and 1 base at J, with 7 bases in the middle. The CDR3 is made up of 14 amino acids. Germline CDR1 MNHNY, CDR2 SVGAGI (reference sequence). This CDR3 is CASSYYRQNTEAFF. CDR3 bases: TGTGCCAGCAGTTACTATCGACAGAACACTGAAGCTTTCTTT.

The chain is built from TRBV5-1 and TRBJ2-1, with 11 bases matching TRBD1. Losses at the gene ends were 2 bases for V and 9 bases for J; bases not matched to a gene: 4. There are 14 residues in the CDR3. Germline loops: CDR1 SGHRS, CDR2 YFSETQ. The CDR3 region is CASSFGQGAGEQFF. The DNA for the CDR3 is TGCGCCAGCAGCTTTGGACAGGGGGCCGGTGAGCAGTTCTTC.

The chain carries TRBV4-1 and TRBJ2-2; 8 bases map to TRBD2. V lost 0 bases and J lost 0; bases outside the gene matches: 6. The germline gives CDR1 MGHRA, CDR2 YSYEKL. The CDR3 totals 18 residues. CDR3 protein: CASSQDLRAGANTGELFF. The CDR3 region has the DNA TGCGCCAGCAGCCAAGATCTGAGAGCGGGGGCGAACACCGGGGAGCTGTTTTTT.